This TCR beta chain was recorded in a study of untreated major depressive disorder. Findings and limits, study-wide: Depressed patients' CD4+ T cells carried increased TRBV05-01 (Vbeta 5.1) usage versus control CD4+ T cells. TRBV25-01 and TRBV02-01 followed the flow pattern without significance.

The CDR3 is 19 amino acids. The germline V gene encodes CDR1 SGHTA and CDR2 FQGTGA. The V segment lost 4 bases and the J segment 5 bases; nucleotides outside the gene matches: 20. The table lists this clone with a count of one. Its specificity is unknown. The data were produced by immunoSEQ multiplex PCR, yet TCRdb's version contains in-frame clones alone and is incomplete. Of more than 25,000 clones in the sample, roughly nine tenths were seen once. The chain carries TRBV7-3 and TRBJ1-5, with 7 nucleotides matching TRBD1. The sample comprised CD4+ T cells from PBMCs. This TCR was sampled from a woman in her twenties or thirties with major depressive disorder. This CDR3 is CASSSLTGPARIGDQPQHF. The CDR3 nucleotides read TGTGCCAGCAGCTCCTTGACAGGGCCCGCAAGGATTGGTGATCAGCCCCAGCATTTT.